Listed here are 2 T cell receptor beta chains from one sample, sequenced in a study of T cell responses to AZD1222 COVID-19 vaccine. Sequenced by immunoSEQ multiplex PCR; TCRdb stores in-frame clones only, minus some. The table has about 94,000 clones, roughly 90% seen once; the top ten hold roughly 12%. The sample consisted of peripheral blood, taken 28 days after the second AZD1222 dose. The receptors stem from an adult who received the AZD1222 COVID-19 vaccine.

This chain joins TRBV2 and TRBJ2-5; TRBD2 agrees at 8 bases. The CDR3 totals 13 residues. V shed 8 bases and J 5 bases; nucleotides not matched to a gene: 7. Looked up from germline, CDR1 is SNHLY and CDR2 is FYNNEI. The CDR3 DNA follows: TGTGCCAGCGGGCGCGGGGGGTTCGAGACCCAGTACTTC. Residues: CASGRGGFETQYF.

The chain links TRBV18 to TRBJ1-6, with D possibly being TRBD1 (6 bases). V was trimmed by 2 bases and J by 5 bases, leaving 13 bases between them. Germline V gives CDR1 KGHSH, CDR2 LQKENI. This CDR3 is built from 16 residues. In DNA, the CDR3 is TGTGCCAGCTCACCAATAAAGGGACAAAATAATTCACCCCTCCACTTT. This codes for CASSPIKGQNNSPLHF.